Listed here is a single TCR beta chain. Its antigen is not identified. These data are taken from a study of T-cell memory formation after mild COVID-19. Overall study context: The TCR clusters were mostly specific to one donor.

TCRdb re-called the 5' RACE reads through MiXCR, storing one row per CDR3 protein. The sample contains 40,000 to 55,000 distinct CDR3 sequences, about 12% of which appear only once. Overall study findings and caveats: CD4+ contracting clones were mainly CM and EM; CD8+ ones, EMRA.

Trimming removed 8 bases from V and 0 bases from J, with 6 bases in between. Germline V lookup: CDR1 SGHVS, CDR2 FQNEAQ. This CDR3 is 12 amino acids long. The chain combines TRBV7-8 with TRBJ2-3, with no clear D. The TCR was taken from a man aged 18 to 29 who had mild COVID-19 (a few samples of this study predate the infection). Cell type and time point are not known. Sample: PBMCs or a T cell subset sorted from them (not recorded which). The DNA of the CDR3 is TGTGCCAGCGCCCCGAGCACAGATACGCAGTATTTT. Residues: CASAPSTDTQYF.